The subject of this entry is one TCR beta chain. Its recognized antigen is unknown. The CDR1 and CDR2 encoded by the germline V gene (reference sequence) are LGHDT and YNNKEL. The CDR3, cysteine through phenylalanine, is 17 amino acids long. The record lacks a DNA sequence. Sequencing instrument: Illumina HiSeq 2000. The TCR beta cDNA libraries were made using 5'RACE template switching, a step that added both a universal primer site and unique molecular identifiers. Synthesis of cDNA was primed from the TCR beta constant segment and was followed by two consecutive PCR amplification steps. The study's own analysis went as follows. MIGEC was used to demultiplex reads and group reads by UMI, and MiTCR was used to assemble and quantify clonotypes. To remove erroneous sequences, TCR cDNA sequences were retained only when supported by two or more reads. The tcR package was used for downstream repertoire analysis, and clonotypes were matched between fractions using CDR3 nucleotide sequence together with V segment. Antigen specificity was annotated against VDJdb with VDJmatch, allowing one amino acid substitution in CDR3. After reprocessing by TCRdb, each CDR3 protein sequence is one entry, and no DNA is given. Here the V and J calls rest on TCRdb's processing, not on the authors' analysis. The table for this sample records about 390,000 distinct CDR3 sequences. Over 8.5% of the sample rests with the top ten.

This entry belongs to a study of T cells expressing NK-cell markers (dated by TCRdb to about 2020). Background for the entire study: In sorted CD3+CD56+NKG2C+, CD3+CD56+NKG2C- and CD3+CD56-NKG2C+ T-cell subsets from eight donors, TCR beta-chain repertoires were profiled. Of the eight sequenced donors, seven were found to be HCMV-seropositive and one was found to be HCMV-seronegative. The eight sequenced donors were randomly selected healthy volunteers, three men and five women. The libraries were sequenced on Illumina HiSeq 2000/2500, MiSeq or NextSeq, producing 2 x 150 bp reads.

General findings and caveats noted by the study authors: Those dominant clonotypes were again the most abundant among CD3+CD56-NKG2C+ cells in a few donors, at about 28.3-60.1%. For five or six donors, the dominant CD3+CD56+NKG2C+ clonotypes were among the top 10 CD8+ clonotypes and accounted for about 1.0-8% of CD8+ T cells. Whether the expanded NKG2C-expressing T cell clones were specific for HCMV antigens remained unclear.

HCMV-specific IgG was detected in serum with a commercial ELISA kit to determine HCMV serostatus. Ficoll density gradient centrifugation was used to isolate peripheral blood mononuclear cells from blood. This receptor was obtained from a woman in her forties or fifties in good health. Donor details come from another sample of the same person, matched by shared clones. The sequenced sample consisted of blood T cells: a sorted CD56 or NKG2C T cell subset, CD4+ or CD8+ T cells, or bulk PBMC T cells (not recorded which). Rearrangement joined TRBV3-1 to TRBJ2-4; TCRdb's D call of TRBD1 is untestable without DNA. The CDR3 protein: CASSQGLRRGAKNIQYF. The variable domain in full, with residues beyond the CDR3 obtained from the reference TRBV3-1 and TRBJ2-4 genes, is DTAVSQTPKYLVTQMGNDKSIKCEQNLGHDTMYWYKQDSKKFLKIMFSYNNKELIINETVPNRFSPKSPDKAHLNLHINSLELGDSAVYFCASSQGLRRGAKNIQYFGAGTRLSVL.